This paragraph reports one T cell receptor (beta chain). Its antigen is not known. The read comes to an end 3 residues before the CDR3 does, leaving the germline J gene to fill in the end. Germline CDR1 and CDR2: SNHLY and FYNNEI. Deletions cut 3 bases from V and 9 bases from J, with 9 bases between. The CDR3 has 12 residues. This sample was included in a study of T cells in women clearing cervical HPV infection. Study details: Controls gave blood once infection was undetectable; cases at lesion identification.

Notes on the study in general: Combining TCR richness with V gene abundances gave approximately 0.84 AUC.

The protocol was immunoSEQ multiplex PCR, while the TCRdb copy is restricted to in-frame clones and leaves out a portion. The sample yields around 30,000 clones, of which the top ten take up over 3%. The genes are TRBV2 and TRBJ2-1; D is unclear. Sequenced input: blood buffy coat. The TCR originated in a woman between 18 and 75 years old with a cervical HPV16 infection that either progressed to CIN3+ or cleared (not recorded which). The sequenced CDR3 bases are TGTGCCAGCAGTGATCCCGGTGGTGAG. Protein: CASSDPGGE. The full CDR3 protein is CASSDPGGEQFF.